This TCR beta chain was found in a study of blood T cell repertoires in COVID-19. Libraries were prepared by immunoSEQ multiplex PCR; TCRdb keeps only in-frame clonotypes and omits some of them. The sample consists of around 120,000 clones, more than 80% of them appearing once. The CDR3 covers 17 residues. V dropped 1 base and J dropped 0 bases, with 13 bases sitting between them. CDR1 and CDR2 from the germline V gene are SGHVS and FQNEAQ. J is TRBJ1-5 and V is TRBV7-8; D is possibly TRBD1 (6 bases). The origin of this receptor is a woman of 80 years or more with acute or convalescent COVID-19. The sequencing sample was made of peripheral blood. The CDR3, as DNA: TGTGCCAGCAGCTTAGATTATGGACAGCTTAGCAATCAGCCCCAGCATTTT. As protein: CASSLDYGQLSNQPQHF.